Listed below are T cell receptor beta chains from one sample, sequenced in a study of OX40 agonist ivuxolimab in advanced cancers. Here immunoSEQ multiplex PCR was the method, and the copy in TCRdb shows in-frame clones only, minus some. There are 32,000 or so clones in the sample; 80% to 90% occur only once, and 15% to 20% lies in the top ten. Specimen: CD4+ or CD8+ T cells sorted from blood, collected in a trial of the OX40 agonist ivuxolimab. These receptors came from an adult with an advanced solid tumor such as melanoma, head and neck, liver or kidney cancer. The CDR3 runs from the conserved cysteine through the conserved F or W. The order of the fields is clone size, D gene, V gene, J gene, CDR3 protein, CDR3 DNA. The D gene is left open where the match is weak. Rows give clone size only sometimes, using once, few, many, or a class for an expanded clone.

.	.	TRBV2	TRBJ1-5	CASRRQGSQPQHF	TGTGCCAGCAGAAGGCAGGGAAGTCAGCCCCAGCATTTT
.	.	TRBV4-1	TRBJ2-5	CASSIRGAAETQYF	TGCGCCAGCAGCATACGGGGGGCGGCAGAGACCCAGTACTTC
.	.	TRBV28	TRBJ2-1	CASMGNYGSSYNEQFF	TGTGCCAGCATGGGAAACTACGGGAGCTCCTACAATGAGCAGTTCTTC
once	TRBD1	TRBV28	TRBJ1-5	CASSLPTGRVQPQHF	TGTGCCAGCAGTTTACCGACAGGGAGGGTTCAGCCCCAGCATTTT
.	.	TRBV6-5	TRBJ2-7	CASVGGSYEQYF	TGTGCCAGCGTTGGGGGCTCCTACGAGCAGTACTTC
.	.	TRBV20-1	TRBJ2-7	CSARGDYEQYF	TGCAGTGCTAGGGGGGACTACGAGCAGTACTTC
once	TRBD1	TRBV4-1	TRBJ2-7	CASSGTDRPGQLYEQYF	TGCGCCAGCAGCGGGACGGACAGACCGGGACAGCTGTACGAGCAGTACTTC
.	.	TRBV10-3	TRBJ1-1	CASGYGDMNTEAFF	TGTGCCAGCGGTTACGGGGATATGAACACTGAAGCTTTCTTT
.	.	TRBV5-1	TRBJ2-2	CASSSGSYTGELFF	TGCGCCAGCAGCTCGGGATCTTACACCGGGGAGCTGTTTTTT
.	.	TRBV19	TRBJ2-3	CASSMGASGITSTDTQYF	TGTGCCAGTAGTATGGGGGCTAGCGGAATAACTAGCACAGATACGCAGTATTTT
few	.	TRBV6-1	TRBJ1-5	CASGKGNASNQPQHF	TGTGCCAGCGGGAAGGGAAACGCAAGCAATCAGCCCCAGCATTTT